What follows is one T cell receptor (beta chain) and its context. Peripheral blood came from all dose cohorts at three timepoints. The entry originates in a study of OX40 agonist ivuxolimab in advanced cancers. Study information: Patients were infused with ivuxolimab every 2 weeks at 0.01 to 10 mg/kg. Prior anti-PD-1, anti-PD-L1 or anti-CTLA-4 therapy was allowed; approximately 40% had some.

The assay was immunoSEQ multiplex PCR, and TCRdb's table has in-frame clones only and misses some. The sample shows approximately 84,000 clones, 75% to 95% of them seen only once. Trimming left V 1 base short and J 5 bases short, with 0 bases between. The CDR3 is made up of 11 amino acids. Per germline, CDR1 SGHTA and CDR2 FQGNSA. The sequences come from CD4+ or CD8+ T cells sorted from blood, collected in a trial of the OX40 agonist ivuxolimab. The TCR sequence derives from an adult with an advanced solid tumor such as melanoma, head and neck, liver or kidney cancer. The chain recombines TRBV7-2 with TRBJ1-3; D remains unclear. The CDR3 DNA is TGTGCCAGCAGCTTAGGAAACACCATATATTTT. This sequence encodes CASSLGNTIYF.